This T cell receptor beta chain appears in the sequencing data of a study of blood T cell repertoires in COVID-19. As for the study in general: Whether acute or convalescent, the COVID-19 samples came from the United States, Italy and Spain. T cells, B-cell-depleted T cells, or PBMCs provided the cDNA or gDNA that served as material.

The CDR3 totals 14 residues. Unmatched junction bases numbered 1, after V lost 3 bases and J lost 0 bases. CDR1 KGHSH and CDR2 LQKENI come from the germline V gene. Study processing details: Scientists estimated how many nucleated cells there were by amplifying reference gene primers. The data were produced by immunoSEQ multiplex PCR, yet TCRdb's version contains in-frame clones alone and is incomplete. V, J and clone size are those of that table, while D and trimming were read from the DNA. The table lists roughly 68,000 clones, less than 90% of them singletons. The specimen sequenced was peripheral blood. The gene calls are TRBV18 and TRBJ1-1, with 7 bases matching TRBD1. The clonotype comes from a woman of 80 years or more with acute or convalescent COVID-19. The CDR3 DNA reads as TGTGCCAGCTCACCGGACAGGCTGAACACTGAAGCTTTCTTT. Its translation is CASSPDRLNTEAFF.